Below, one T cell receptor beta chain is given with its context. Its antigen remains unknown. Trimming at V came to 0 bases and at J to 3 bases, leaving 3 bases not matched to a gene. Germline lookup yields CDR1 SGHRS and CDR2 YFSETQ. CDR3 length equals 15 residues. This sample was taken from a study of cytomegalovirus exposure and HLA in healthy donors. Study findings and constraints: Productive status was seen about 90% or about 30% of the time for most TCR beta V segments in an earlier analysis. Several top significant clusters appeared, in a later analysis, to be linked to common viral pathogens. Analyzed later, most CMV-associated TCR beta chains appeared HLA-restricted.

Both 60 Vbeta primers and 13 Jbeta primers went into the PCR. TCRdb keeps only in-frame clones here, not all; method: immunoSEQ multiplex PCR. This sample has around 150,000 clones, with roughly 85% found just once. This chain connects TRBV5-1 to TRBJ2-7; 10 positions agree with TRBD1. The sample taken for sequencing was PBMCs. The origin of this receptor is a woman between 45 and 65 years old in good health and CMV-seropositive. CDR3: CASSLGTGGHYEQYF. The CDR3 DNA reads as TGCGCCAGCAGCTTGGGGACAGGGGGGCACTACGAGCAGTACTTC.